This passage covers 21 T cell receptor beta chains from one sample sequenced in a study of neurological immune-mediated disorders. TCRdb itself ran the 5' RACE reads through MiXCR, one entry per CDR3 protein. In the table there are approximately 30,000 distinct CDR3 sequences, 4.5% to 7% of which are singletons. Sequencing was done on a sample of CD4+ T cells from blood. These receptors came from a woman aged 45-60 years in good health.

This clonotype has a count of ten or more. This chain uses TRBV19 with TRBJ2-1; 13 positions agree with TRBD2. This CDR3 spans 14 amino acids. V trimming: 8 bases; J trimming: 10 bases; junction bases outside the gene matches: 8. Germline V lookup: CDR1 LNHDA, CDR2 SQIVND (reference sequence). The CDR3 DNA is TGTGCCAGTCGACTAGCGGGGGGACTAAGGGAGCAGTTCTTC. Its translation is CASRLAGGLREQFF. Full variable domain (remainder filled in from reference TRBV19 and TRBJ2-1): DGGITQSPKYLFRKEGQNVTLSCEQNLNHDAMYWYRQDPGQGLRLIYYSQIVNDFQKGDIAEGYSVSREKKESFPLTVTSAQKNPTAFYLCASRLAGGLREQFFGPGTRLTVL.

In its sample, this clonotype was seen many times. The chain is built from TRBV10-3 and TRBJ2-3; TRBD2 aligns across 9 bases. The CDR3 sequence is 15 residues long. With V trimmed by 6 bases and J by 2 bases, 6 bases remained unmatched. Germline V gives CDR1 ENHRY, CDR2 SYGVKD. CDR3 amino acids: CAIRRAGGDTDTQYF. The DNA for the CDR3 is TGTGCCATCAGAAGAGCGGGGGGTGACACAGATACGCAGTATTTT.

This clonotype was seen many times. This chain links TRBV18 with TRBJ2-7; 8 positions agree with TRBD1. J gave up 4 bases and V 4 bases, and 6 bases lay outside the gene matches. The CDR3 spans 14 residues. Per the germline V gene, CDR1 is KGHSH and CDR2 is LQKENI. The CDR3 spells CASSLDRDGYEQYF. The CDR3 region has the DNA TGTGCCAGCTCACTGGACAGGGATGGTTACGAGCAGTACTTC.

This clonotype has a count of ten or more. The chain is built from TRBV4-1 and TRBJ2-7, with 10 bases lining up with TRBD2. J lost 1 base, V lost 4 bases, and 4 bases had no gene match. The CDR3 has 15 amino acids. Germline-derived CDR1 and CDR2 are MGHRA and YSYEKL. In nucleotides, the CDR3 is TGCGCCAGCAGCCCCGGACTAGCGGTATCCTACGAGCAGTACTTC. Residues: CASSPGLAVSYEQYF.

This clonotype was observed at least ten times. The V gene is TRBV7-2, the J gene TRBJ2-7; D uncertain. V was cut by 2 bases and J by 2 bases, with 7 bases left in between. The germline V gene has CDR1 SGHTA and CDR2 FQGNSA. The CDR3 covers 13 residues. The CDR3, as DNA: TGTGCCAGCAGCTTATTACACACCTACGAGCAGTACTTC. It encodes CASSLLHTYEQYF.

This clonotype was seen at least ten times. This chain uses TRBV29-1 with TRBJ1-2; D is uncertain. V was pared by 3 bases and J by 8 bases, with 4 bases between. CDR1 is SQVTM, CDR2 ANQGSEA, per germline. The CDR3 is made up of 9 amino acids. The CDR3 loop reads CSVDLGYTF. CDR3 in DNA: TGCAGCGTTGACCTCGGCTACACCTTC.

This clonotype was seen ten or more times. This chain links TRBV25-1 with TRBJ2-6; the D gene is possibly TRBD2 (5 bases). Trimming removed 6 bases from V and 4 bases from J, with 19 bases in between. There are 17 residues in the CDR3. Germline CDR1 reads MGHDK; CDR2 reads SYGVNS. CDR3: CASSLAAVGGGANVLTF. CDR3 in DNA: TGTGCCAGCAGCCTAGCTGCCGTAGGTGGGGGGGCCAACGTCCTGACTTTC.

This clonotype showed up just a few times. J is TRBJ2-1 and V is TRBV10-1, with 10 bases aligning to TRBD2. CDR3 length: 15 amino acids. From germline, CDR1 is WNHNN and CDR2 SYGVQD (reference sequence). After removal of 10 bases from V and 7 bases from J, the junction contained 13 bases not matched to a gene. CDR3 sequence: CAKPTSGWSRNEQFF. CDR3 nucleotides: TGCGCCAAGCCGACTAGCGGGTGGTCGAGGAATGAGCAGTTCTTC.

The rearrangement uses TRBV9 and TRBJ2-2, with D perhaps TRBD1 or TRBD2 (5 bases each). Germline assignment: CDR1 SGDLS and CDR2 YYNGEE. The CDR3 totals 14 residues. With 6 bases removed from V and 6 bases from J, the gap between germline ends came to 15 bases. Written as DNA, the CDR3 is TGTGCCAGCACCGGGGCAGGGCGATCCGGGGAGCTGTTTTTT. It translates to CASTGAGRSGELFF.

In its sample, this clonotype was seen many times. This chain links TRBV5-1 with TRBJ2-3; 7 bases are a match to TRBD2. In germline, CDR1 is SGHRS, CDR2 YFSETQ. There are 17 residues in the CDR3. The V and J ends lost 4 bases and 0 bases, in that order; junction bases with no gene match: 11. The CDR3, as DNA: TGCGCCAGCAGCCGAACAACTAGCGCACCTAGCACAGATACGCAGTATTTT. Encoded protein: CASSRTTSAPSTDTQYF.

This clonotype has at least ten counts. This chain connects TRBV28 to TRBJ2-7; the match to TRBD1 covers 9 bases. The V gene end was trimmed by 7 bases and the J gene end by 3 bases; junction bases not matched to a gene: 10. The V gene's germline CDR1 is MDHEN and CDR2 SYDVKM. The CDR3 length is 15 residues. CDR3 DNA: TGTGCCAGCAAAACAGGGGGCGTGAGGGACTACGAGCAGTACTTC. Translation gives CASKTGGVRDYEQYF.

This clonotype was found many times. J is TRBJ2-3 and V is TRBV11-2; D not resolved. The CDR3 totals 13 residues. Germline CDR1 and CDR2: SGHAT and FQNNGV. With 1 base removed from V and 9 bases from J, the gap between germline ends came to 11 bases. The CDR3 DNA sequence: TGTGCCAGCAGCTTAGGCGTAGCAGGAACGCAGTATTTT. Translating gives CASSLGVAGTQYF.

This clonotype was seen repeatedly, ten times or more. CDR3 DNA: TGTGCCAGCAGGACAGTATATGGCTACACCTTC. Amino acid sequence: CASRTVYGYTF. The rearrangement links TRBV6-1 to TRBJ1-2; TRBD1 might be the D (5 bases). The CDR3 sequence is 11 residues long. Per the germline V gene, CDR1 is MNHNS and CDR2 is SASEGT. The germline V and J ends were trimmed by 6 bases and 5 bases, with 7 bases remaining between them.

The chain couples TRBV7-2 to TRBJ2-1; 7 bases are shared with TRBD2. CDR3 length: 15 amino acids. J lost 4 bases, V lost 0 bases, and 3 bases had no gene match. Germline V gene data show CDR1 as SGHTA and CDR2 as FQGNSA. The CDR3 protein is CASSLAGGLYNEQFF. CDR3 coding DNA: TGTGCCAGCAGCTTAGCGGGGGGACTATACAATGAGCAGTTCTTC.

This clonotype was detected ten times or more. The chain is built from TRBV6-2 or TRBV6-3 and TRBJ2-6, with unresolved D. The CDR3 spans 13 residues. V was clipped by 8 bases and J by 2 bases, with 7 bases between them. Germline-derived CDR1 and CDR2 are MNHEY and SVGEGT. CDR3 nucleotides: TGTGCCAGCGCCTCAACTGGGGCCAACGTCCTGACTTTC. It specifies CASASTGANVLTF.

The J gene is TRBJ2-5, the V gene TRBV3-1, with 9 bases identical to TRBD2. The CDR3 extends over 17 amino acids. The germline CDR1 and CDR2 sequences are LGHDT and YNNKEL (reference sequence). V lost 7 bases to trimming and J lost 5 bases; unmatched junction nucleotides: 17. The CDR3 protein is CASTPGAGGPTRETQYF. In DNA form, the CDR3 reads TGTGCCAGCACCCCGGGGGCGGGAGGGCCCACGCGGGAGACCCAGTACTTC.

In its sample, this clonotype was seen many times. The V call is TRBV20-1, the J call TRBJ2-3; D is ambiguous. V lost 4 bases, J lost 0 bases, and 8 bases lay in between. This CDR3 has 13 amino acids. Germline loops: CDR1 DFQATT, CDR2 SNEGSKA (reference sequence). This CDR3 reads CSAMGGSTDTQYF. In nucleotides, the CDR3 is TGCAGTGCTATGGGCGGTAGCACAGATACGCAGTATTTT.

In this sample, this clonotype turned up many times. This rearrangement joins TRBV7-3 to TRBJ2-3; D unclear. The CDR3 sequence is 13 residues long. Trimming removed 5 bases at V and 0 bases at J, with 6 bases between. Germline values: CDR1 SGHTA, CDR2 FQGTGA. The CDR3 region is CASSVDSTDTQYF. CDR3 in DNA: TGTGCCAGCAGCGTCGACAGCACAGATACGCAGTATTTT.

This clonotype was detected many times. The gene calls are TRBV6-6 and TRBJ1-1, with unresolved D. From germline, CDR1 is MNHNY and CDR2 SVGAGI (reference sequence). V was shortened by 4 bases and J by 7 bases, with 13 bases between the two germline ends. The CDR3 loop spans 13 amino acids. The CDR3 loop is CASSLDRGREAFF. For the CDR3, the DNA is TGTGCCAGCAGTTTGGACCGCGGTCGTGAAGCTTTCTTT.

This clonotype was counted many times. The chain couples TRBV15 to TRBJ2-5; 8 bases agree with TRBD1. Germline V gene sequence: CDR1 LNHNV, CDR2 YYDKDF (reference sequence). Losses at the gene ends were 3 bases for V and 3 bases for J; bases not matched to a gene: 0. The CDR3 consists of 13 residues. This CDR3 is CATSRDREETQYF. The CDR3 DNA reads as TGTGCCACCAGCAGGGACAGGGAAGAGACCCAGTACTTC. Complete variable domain (other parts from reference TRBV15 and TRBJ2-5): DAMVIQNPRYQVTQFGKPVTLSCSQTLNHNVMYWYQQKSSQAPKLLFHYYDKDFNNEADTPDNFQSRRPNTSFCFLDIRSPGLGDTAMYLCATSRDREETQYFGPGTRLLVL.

Many counts were recorded for this clonotype. The chain joins TRBV11-3 to TRBJ2-6; D gene uncertain. Trimming took off 0 bases at V and 4 bases at J, with 4 bases between the two ends. The CDR3 runs 14 residues. Per the germline V gene, CDR1 is SGHNT and CDR2 is YENEEA. The CDR3 DNA follows: TGTGCCAGCAGCTTAGATGCGGGGGCCAACGTCCTGACTTTC. Its translation: CASSLDAGANVLTF.